This T cell receptor beta chain originates from a study of blood T cell repertoires in COVID-19. In the study overall: Researchers got acute and convalescent COVID-19 samples from the United States, Italy and Spain. The cDNA or gDNA used as material had been derived from T cells, B-cell-depleted T cells, or PBMCs.

V shed 4 bases, J shed 0 bases, and the junction held 6 bases outside the gene matches. This CDR3 contains 16 residues. Germline V gives CDR1 LGHNA, CDR2 YSLEER. Methods used by the authors: Reference gene primer amplification in the assay estimated nucleated cell counts. Sequencing used immunoSEQ multiplex PCR; TCRdb keeps in-frame clones, though not all of them. Clonal size and the V and J genes are those of that table, whereas D and trimming came from the DNA. This table has roughly 150,000 clones, roughly 82% appearing once. The sequencing sample was made of peripheral blood. This clonotype originated in a woman aged 45-60 years with acute or convalescent COVID-19. This rearrangement joins TRBV4-3 to TRBJ1-3; 7 nucleotides align to TRBD1. The CDR3 loop reads CASSRDRDSSGNTIYF. The DNA of the CDR3 is TGCGCCAGCAGCCGAGACCGGGACAGCTCTGGAAACACCATATATTTT.